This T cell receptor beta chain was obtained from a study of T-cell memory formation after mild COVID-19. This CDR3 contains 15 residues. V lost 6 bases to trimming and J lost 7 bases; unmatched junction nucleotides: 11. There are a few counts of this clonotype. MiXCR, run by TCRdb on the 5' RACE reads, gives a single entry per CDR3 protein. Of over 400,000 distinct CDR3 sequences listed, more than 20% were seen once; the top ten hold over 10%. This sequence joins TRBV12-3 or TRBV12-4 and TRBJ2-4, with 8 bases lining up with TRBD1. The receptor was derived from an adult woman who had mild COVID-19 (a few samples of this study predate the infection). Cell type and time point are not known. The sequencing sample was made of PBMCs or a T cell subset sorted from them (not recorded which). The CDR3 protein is CASSWSGRGRNIQYF. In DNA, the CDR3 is TGTGCCAGCAGCTGGTCGGGCAGGGGGCGGAACATTCAGTACTTC.